A selection of T cell receptor beta chains follows, all from one sample in a study of shared clonotypes between healthy human individuals. Here immunoSEQ multiplex PCR was the method, and the copy in TCRdb shows in-frame clones only, minus some. The table has about 520,000 clones, 90% to 97% seen once. The sequencing input was naive CD4+ T cells sorted from blood. Receptor source: a woman in her twenties or thirties in good health. The CDR3 runs from the conserved cysteine through the conserved F or W. Each record gives: clone size, V gene, J gene, CDR3 protein. Clone size is shown for a subset of rows, as once, few, many or a class of expanded clone.

once	TRBV2	TRBJ2-3	CASSLGAGGPRDTQYF
.	TRBV6-6	TRBJ1-4	CASRTGQGEKLFF
.	TRBV27	TRBJ1-1	CASSLYSMNTEAFF
.	TRBV5-6	TRBJ2-3	CASSLARGGRTQYF
.	TRBV5-1	TRBJ2-7	CASSPGQTSYEQYF
.	TRBV5-5	TRBJ2-2	CASSLRASGSIVELFF
.	TRBV28	TRBJ2-3	CASSKGTSTDTQYF
.	TRBV20-1	TRBJ2-1	CSARSGRQFF
.	TRBV29-1	TRBJ1-6	CSVDVGYSPLHF
.	TRBV27	TRBJ2-7	CASSFLHLIGVEQYF
once	TRBV19	TRBJ1-1	CASSILGIEAFF
.	TRBV5-1	TRBJ2-7	CASSYGTSGSPSSYEQYF
.	TRBV11-3	TRBJ1-1	CASSLIGGTEAFF
.	TRBV28	TRBJ1-1	CASSLVSMNTEAFF
.	TRBV28	TRBJ2-1	CASSGLAGGREQFF
.	TRBV28	TRBJ1-3	CASSTIGNTIYF
once	TRBV4-2	TRBJ2-2	CASSHSRAGDIAGELFF
.	TRBV28	TRBJ1-1	CASRRHSSGNTEAFF
.	TRBV5-8	TRBJ2-7	CASSLTTDRGIYEQYF
.	TRBV2	TRBJ1-5	CASSATGGNQPQHF
once	TRBV4-1	TRBJ1-4	CASSQQAVGGGGKLFF
.	TRBV7-9	TRBJ2-3	CASSPRLAGGPDTQYF
.	TRBV19	TRBJ2-1	CASSMVAGTYNEQFF
.	TRBV6-5	TRBJ2-7	CATRDREVREQYF
.	TRBV5-6	TRBJ2-3	CASSLSLAGSGDTQYF
.	TRBV18	TRBJ1-1	CASSPREGHTEAFF
.	TRBV4-1	TRBJ2-1	CASSQVWRRAGGEGNEQFF
.	TRBV4-1	TRBJ2-1	CASSPGAGRSNSYNEQFF
.	TRBV28	TRBJ2-2	CASRTQLFGTGELFF
once	TRBV28	TRBJ2-1	CASSQERSASPFF
.	TRBV19	TRBJ1-5	CASNPQPHQPQHF
.	TRBV5-1	TRBJ2-1	CASSSGPLAGANEQFF
.	TRBV28	TRBJ1-3	CASSLAVGSSGNTIYF
.	TRBV6-1	TRBJ2-3	CASGWVYSTDTQYF
.	TRBV28	TRBJ2-6	CASSFPGAGANVLTF
.	TRBV18	TRBJ1-5	CASSPRGAQAINQPQHF
.	TRBV7-9	TRBJ2-6	CASSMRGPNVLTF
.	TRBV27	TRBJ2-7	CASSSPYEQYF
.	TRBV6-1	TRBJ2-7	CASSESGSGSFEQYF
.	TRBV7-2	TRBJ1-2	CASSLGGEGWGYTF
.	TRBV5-6	TRBJ1-1	CASAKGRDTEAFF
.	TRBV5-8	TRBJ1-5	CASSLTGTGGFWSNQPQHF
.	TRBV27	TRBJ2-7	CASSPRGTGEMEQYF
.	TRBV5-1	TRBJ2-5	CASSQETSSSGYF
.	TRBV19	TRBJ2-1	CASGGPAEARISSYNEQFF
.	TRBV11-2	TRBJ2-2	CASGSPPTGELFF
.	TRBV4-1	TRBJ2-1	CASSQPNRVDEQFF
.	TRBV19	TRBJ2-5	CASSIDGSSGRISETQYF
.	TRBV21-1	TRBJ2-1	CASTRGGNEQFF
.	TRBV28	TRBJ1-5	CASSFPGTGVLQPQHF
.	TRBV11-2	TRBJ2-1	CASSLTPVNEQFF
once	TRBV30	TRBJ2-1	CAWSAGTEPPQFF
.	TRBV12-5	TRBJ1-5	CAPAVGGSNQPQHF
.	TRBV7-9	TRBJ2-2	CASSLNSDTNTGELFF